Given below is one TCR beta chain in context. Its antigen is unknown. The sample belongs to a study of Ad26.COV2.S vaccination and SARS-CoV-2 variants. In the study overall: Into the muscle, Ad26.COV2.S was dosed once or twice, 56 days apart.

Germline V gives CDR1 KGHSH, CDR2 LQKENI. CDR3 length equals 16 residues. The V and J ends lost 1 base and 0 bases respectively, with 12 bases between them. Treatment in this sample: roughly 20 received Ad26.COV2.S at low or high dose, single or two shots; about 5 received placebo; per-sample allocation not given. Specimens were obtained on day 63 following the first vaccine or placebo injection. The donor was a Boston adult aged 18-55 years. Using immunoSEQ multiplex PCR, the repertoire was profiled, and TCRdb retains in-frame clones only, with some absent. This table holds about 350,000 clones, 70% to 90% found once. General observations from the study: For non-spike TCRs, breadth in vaccine recipients resembled that in placebo recipients.

The V and J genes are TRBV18 and TRBJ1-1; D perhaps matches TRBD1 (6 bases). The clonotype was recovered from a person between 18 and 59 years old who received the Ad26.COV2.S COVID-19 vaccine or a placebo. This sample comprised peripheral blood, obtained in a trial of Ad26.COV2.S vaccine versus placebo. The CDR3 sequence is CASSPQGGAVNTEAFF. For the CDR3, the DNA is TGTGCCAGCTCACCACAGGGGGGTGCTGTGAACACTGAAGCTTTCTTT.